Only a few counts were recorded for the clone carrying this TCR beta chain. Its antigen is not known. The sample comes from a study of T cell responses to AZD1222 COVID-19 vaccine. Study as a whole: Pooled in the analysis were second doses at about 4 or about 12 weeks. Broader study findings: After the peak T cell response, and only then, were repertoires sampled. Reportedly, nearly half of unique spike TCRs recognized epitopes outside B.1.351/B.1.1.7 mutations.

Libraries were prepared by immunoSEQ multiplex PCR; TCRdb keeps only in-frame clonotypes and omits some of them. The data show more than 150,000 clones, roughly 93% seen once. Germline lookup yields CDR1 SGHRS and CDR2 YFSETQ. With 1 base removed from V and 5 bases from J, the gap between germline ends came to 15 bases. The CDR3 contains 16 residues. Here the sequenced sample was peripheral blood, taken on day 0 of AZD1222 vaccination. This TCR came from an adult in good health. The chain is built from TRBV5-1 and TRBJ2-2, with a weak D call TRBD2 (6 bases). The chain's CDR3 is CASSLQPGRGTGELFF. In DNA form, the CDR3 reads TGCGCCAGCAGCTTGCAGCCGGGCCGGGGGACCGGGGAGCTGTTTTTT.